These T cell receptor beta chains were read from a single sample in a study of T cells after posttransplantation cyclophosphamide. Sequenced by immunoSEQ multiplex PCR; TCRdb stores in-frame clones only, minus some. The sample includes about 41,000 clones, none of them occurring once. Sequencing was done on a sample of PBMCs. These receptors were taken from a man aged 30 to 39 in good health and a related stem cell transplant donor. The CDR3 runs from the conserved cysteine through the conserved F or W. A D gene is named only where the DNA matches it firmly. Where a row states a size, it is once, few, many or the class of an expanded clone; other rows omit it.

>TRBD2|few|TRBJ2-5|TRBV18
TGTGCCAGCTCACCCCCAGCGGGGGGGCCCCAGACCCAGTACTTC
CASSPPAGGPQTQYF
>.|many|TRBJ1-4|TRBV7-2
TGTGCCAGCAGCCCTAGGGGCAGGTCCGCAACTAATGAAAAACTGTTTTTT
CASSPRGRSATNEKLFF
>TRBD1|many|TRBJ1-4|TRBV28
TGTGCCAGCAGTGAGACAGGGAGCCCAAGGGAAAAACTGTTTTTT
CASSETGSPREKLFF
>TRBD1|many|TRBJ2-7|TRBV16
TGTGCCAGCAGCCCTAAGGACAGGTTATACGAGCAGTACTTC
CASSPKDRLYEQYF
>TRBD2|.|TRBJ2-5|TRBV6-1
TGTGCCAGCAGTGAAGCGGGGGGGAGGGAGACCCAGTACTTC
CASSEAGGRETQYF
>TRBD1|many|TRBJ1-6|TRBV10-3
TGTGCCATCCGCGGGACAGGGGTAAATTCACCCCTCCACTTT
CAIRGTGVNSPLHF
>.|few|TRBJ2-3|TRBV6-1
TGTGCCAGCAACAGAGAAGGGGCAGGGACAGATACGCAGTATTTT
CASNREGAGTDTQYF
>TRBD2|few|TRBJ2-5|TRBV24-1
TGTGCCACCAGTGATCCCTCAGCGGGGGGACGGGAGACCCAGTACTTC
CATSDPSAGGRETQYF
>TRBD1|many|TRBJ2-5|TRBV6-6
TGTGCCAGCAGTTACTCGACAGGGGGCGGCGAGACCCAGTACTTC
CASSYSTGGGETQYF
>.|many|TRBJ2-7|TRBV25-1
TGTGCCAGCAGTCCACAGGGTTCCTACGAGCAGTACTTC
CASSPQGSYEQYF
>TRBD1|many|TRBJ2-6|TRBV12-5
TGTGCTAGTGGTTTGGTACTTGGGACAGGGGGACCTGGGGCCAACGTCCTGACTTTC
CASGLVLGTGGPGANVLTF
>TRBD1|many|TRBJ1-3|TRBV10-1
TGCGCCAGGGGACAGGGGGCGACTGGAAACACCATATATTTT
CARGQGATGNTIYF
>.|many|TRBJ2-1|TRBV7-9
TGTGCCAGCGGAGACCCGGGGTTTAGCTCCTACAATGAGCAGTTCTTC
CASGDPGFSSYNEQFF
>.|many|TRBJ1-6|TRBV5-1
TGCGCCAGCAGCTTGAAGGGTGTGGATTCACCCCTCCACTTT
CASSLKGVDSPLHF
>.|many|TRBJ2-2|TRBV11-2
TGTGCCAGCAGCGAGCACCAGGGGACCGGGGAGCTGTTTTTT
CASSEHQGTGELFF
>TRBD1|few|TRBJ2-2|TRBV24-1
TGTGCCACCAGCCCAACCCCGGGACAGGGGGTGGCGAGGGGCGGCGCCGGGGAGCTGTTTTTT
CATSPTPGQGVARGGAGELFF
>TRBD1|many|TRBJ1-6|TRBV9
TGTGCCAGCAGCGTTGGGACAGCTAATTCACCCCTCCACTTT
CASSVGTANSPLHF
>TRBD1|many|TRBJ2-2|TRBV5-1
TGCGCCAGCAGCTTGGTGGCAGGGGGCTCCACCGGGGAGCTGTTTTTT
CASSLVAGGSTGELFF
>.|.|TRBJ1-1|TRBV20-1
TGCAGTGCCCCGAGAGGGGCTGAAGCTTTCTTT
CSAPRGAEAFF
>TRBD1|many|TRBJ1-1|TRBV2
TGTGCCAGCAGCAGACAGGGTGCGGGAACTGAAGCTTTCTTT
CASSRQGAGTEAFF
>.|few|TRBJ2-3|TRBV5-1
TGCGCCAGCAGCTTGGATCCGGGGGGCGGGACAGATACGCAGTATTTT
CASSLDPGGGTDTQYF
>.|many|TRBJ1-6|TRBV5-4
TGTGCCAGCAGCTTGGGAGGTGCTAGCTCCTATAATTCACCCCTCCACTTT
CASSLGGASSYNSPLHF
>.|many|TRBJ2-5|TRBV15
TGTGCCACCAGCAGTAAACTCCCTAAGGCGGAGATCCAGTACTTC
CATSSKLPKAEIQYF
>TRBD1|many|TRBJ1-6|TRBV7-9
TGTGCCAGCAGCAGGGACAGGGGATTCACCTCCTATAATTCACCCCTCCACTTT
CASSRDRGFTSYNSPLHF
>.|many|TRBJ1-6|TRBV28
TGTGCCAGCAGGGACAGCTCCTATAATTCACCCCTCCACTTT
CASRDSSYNSPLHF
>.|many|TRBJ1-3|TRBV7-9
TGTGCCAGCAGCGCGACTGCTTCTGGAAACACCATATATTTT
CASSATASGNTIYF
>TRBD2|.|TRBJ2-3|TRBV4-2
TGTGCCAGCAGCCAGACTAGCGGGCCGTCAGATACGCAGTATTTT
CASSQTSGPSDTQYF
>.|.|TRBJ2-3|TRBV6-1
TGTGCCAGCAGTGGGCTGGGGGGGCAGCCGAGACGAGATACGCAGTATTTT
CASSGLGGQPRRDTQYF
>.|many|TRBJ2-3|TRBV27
TGTGCCAGCAGTCGAGCAGGGAAAATAGTGGCAGATACGCAGTATTTT
CASSRAGKIVADTQYF
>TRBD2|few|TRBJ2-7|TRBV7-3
TGTGCCAGCAGCTTAACTGCCGGGACTAGCGGCGAGCAGTACTTC
CASSLTAGTSGEQYF
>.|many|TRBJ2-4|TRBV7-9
TGTGCCAGCAGCGACACCTCGCTAGCCAAAAACATTCAGTACTTC
CASSDTSLAKNIQYF
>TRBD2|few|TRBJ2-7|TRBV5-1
TGCGCCAGCAGGTGGACTAGCGGGGGGGCCACGTACGAGCAGTACTTC
CASRWTSGGATYEQYF
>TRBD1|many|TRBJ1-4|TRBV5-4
TGTGCCAGCAGCTTGACCGCGACAGGGAGAGGAGAAAAACTGTTTTTT
CASSLTATGRGEKLFF
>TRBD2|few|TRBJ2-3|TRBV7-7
TGTGCTAGCAGCTTAGGTAGCGGGAGCACAGATACGCAGTATTTT
CASSLGSGSTDTQYF
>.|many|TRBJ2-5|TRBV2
TGTGCCAGCAGTGTAGACACCCTCCAAGAGACCCAGTACTTC
CASSVDTLQETQYF
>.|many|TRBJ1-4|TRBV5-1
TGCGCCAGCATGCAGGCGGGAGCAACTAATGAAAAACTGTTTTTT
CASMQAGATNEKLFF
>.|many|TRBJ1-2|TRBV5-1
TGCGCCAGCAGCTTACCAGGAGGCTATGGCTACACCTTC
CASSLPGGYGYTF
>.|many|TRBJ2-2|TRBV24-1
TGTGCCACCAGTGTCGGACCCAGGGGTGTCGCCGGGGAGCTGTTTTTT
CATSVGPRGVAGELFF
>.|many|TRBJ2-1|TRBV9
TGTGCCAGCAGCGTAGCCGGAGACTCAATCAGCTCCTACAATGAGCAGTTCTTC
CASSVAGDSISSYNEQFF
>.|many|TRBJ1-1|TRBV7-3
TGTGCCAGCAGCTTAAAGGGGTCTCGCGGAAACACTGAAGCTTTCTTT
CASSLKGSRGNTEAFF
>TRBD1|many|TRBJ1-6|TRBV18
TGTGCCAGCTCACCCGAGGCGCAGGGGGTGTCCCGATCACCCCTCCACTTT
CASSPEAQGVSRSPLHF
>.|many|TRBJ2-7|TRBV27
TGTGCCAGCAGTATCAGGGGTGGGGAGCAGTACTTC
CASSIRGGEQYF
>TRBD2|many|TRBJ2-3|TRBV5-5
TGTGCCAGCAGCCAACGACTGCTAGCGGGGGGGCGTAGTACGCAGTATTTT
CASSQRLLAGGRSTQYF
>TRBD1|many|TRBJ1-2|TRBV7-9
TGTGCCAGCACCACAGGGGAAGAGTATGGCTACACCTTC
CASTTGEEYGYTF
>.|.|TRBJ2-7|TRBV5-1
TGCGCCAGCAGCTTGGGTCCCGCTCGAGGCAGGGAGCACGAGCAGTACTTC
CASSLGPARGREHEQYF
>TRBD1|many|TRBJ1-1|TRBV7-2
TGTGCCAGCAGCCGGAACACAGGGGCCGCTGAAGCTTTCTTT
CASSRNTGAAEAFF
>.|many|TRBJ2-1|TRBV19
TGTGCCAGTAGTCCCCCTCGTCAGGGACATAACAATGAGCAGTTCTTC
CASSPPRQGHNNEQFF
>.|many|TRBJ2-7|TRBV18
TGTGCCAGCTCACCACGTGAGGGGCGCGAGCAGTACTTC
CASSPREGREQYF
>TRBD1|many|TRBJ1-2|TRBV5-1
TGCGCCAGCAGCTTCAGAGGGGGCGGTAACTATGGCTACACCTTC
CASSFRGGGNYGYTF
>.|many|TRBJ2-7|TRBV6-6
TGTGCCAGCTCAAGGACCTCTCAGGGCGTCGAGCAGTACTTC
CASSRTSQGVEQYF
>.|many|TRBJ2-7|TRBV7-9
TGTGCCAGCAGCCCCGGGGGTTTGCGGACCTACGAGCAGTACTTC
CASSPGGLRTYEQYF
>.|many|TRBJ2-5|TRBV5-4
TGTGCCAGCAGCTTGGCGCAGGGCCAAGAGACCCAGTACTTC
CASSLAQGQETQYF
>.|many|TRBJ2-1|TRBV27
TGTGCCAGCAGTGGAGGACAGGGACTATACAATGAGCAGTTCTTC
CASSGGQGLYNEQFF